Each of the 10 T cell receptor beta chains below was sequenced from the same sample in a study of cytomegalovirus exposure and HLA in healthy donors. Clones were sequenced by immunoSEQ multiplex PCR, and TCRdb holds only the in-frame ones, with some missing. The sample contains about 160,000 clones, more than 75% of which appear only once. Material: PBMCs. These receptors originate from a man in his late teens or twenties in good health and CMV-seronegative.

The rearrangement uses TRBV6-5 and TRBJ1-2, with 9 bases aligning to TRBD1. This CDR3 is built from 13 residues. The ends lost 6 bases at V and 8 bases at J; junction bases unmatched: 7. Germline lookup yields CDR1 MNHEY and CDR2 SVGAGI. The CDR3 sequence: CASRSQGAQGYTF. CDR3 sequence (DNA): TGTGCCAGCAGGTCACAGGGGGCGCAAGGCTACACCTTC.

This clone was picked up one time. The chain has TRBV28 and TRBJ2-7; 10 bases are shared with TRBD1. Germline trimming cut 4 bases from V and 6 bases from J; bases unmatched to any gene: 3. The CDR3 contains 13 residues. Germline loops: CDR1 MDHEN, CDR2 SYDVKM. Here the CDR3 reads CASSSGQGGEQYV. The CDR3 region has the DNA TGTGCCAGCAGTTCCGGACAGGGGGGCGAGCAGTACGTC.

The chain is built from TRBV5-1 and TRBJ1-1; 7 bases align to TRBD1. CDR3 length: 16 amino acids. Germline V gene data show CDR1 as SGHRS and CDR2 as YFSETQ. Unmatched junction bases numbered 11, after V lost 2 bases and J lost 4 bases. As DNA, the CDR3 is TGCGCCAGCAGCTTCCGACAGGGTAATTCGGTCACTGAAGCTTTCTTT. Translation gives CASSFRQGNSVTEAFF. Filled out from reference TRBV5-1 and TRBJ1-1, the complete variable domain reads KAGVTQTPRYLIKTRGQQVTLSCSPISGHRSVSWYQQTPGQGLQFLFEYFSETQRNKGNFPGRFSGRQFSNSRSEMNVSTLELGDSALYLCASSFRQGNSVTEAFFGQGTRLTVV.

The chain joins TRBV7-2 to TRBJ1-2; 8 nucleotides match TRBD1. J lost 0 bases, V lost 2 bases, and 14 bases had no gene match. The CDR3 contains 19 residues. Germline CDR1 reads SGHTA; CDR2 reads FQGNSA. CDR3 DNA: TGTGCCAGCAGCTTATATCCCCCCGGGACAGGTTCAGCTAACTATGGCTACACCTTC. Translated: CASSLYPPGTGSANYGYTF.

The V call is TRBV4-1, the J call TRBJ2-1; 9 positions agree with TRBD2. The CDR3 spans 15 residues. CDR1 and CDR2 (germline): MGHRA, YSYEKL. V dropped 4 bases and J dropped 6; count of bases not matched to a gene: 7. The CDR3 nucleotides read TGCGCCAGCAGCCTCTTAGCGGGAGCAGTCAATGAGCAGTTCTTC. Residues: CASSLLAGAVNEQFF.

The chain links TRBV27 to TRBJ1-1; no firm D call. Germline CDR1 and CDR2: MNHEY and SMNVEV (reference sequence). The CDR3 spans 15 residues. With 0 bases removed from V and 0 bases from J, the gap between germline ends came to 8 bases. The CDR3 sequence is CASSLSFLLNTEAFF. The CDR3 region has the DNA TGTGCCAGCAGTTTATCGTTCCTGTTGAACACTGAAGCTTTCTTT.

The rearrangement uses TRBV10-2 and TRBJ1-4; D might be TRBD1 (5 bases). CDR1 WSHSY and CDR2 SAAADI come from the germline V gene. With 7 bases removed from V and 4 bases from J, the gap between germline ends came to 16 bases. The CDR3 runs 15 residues. Here the CDR3 DNA reads TGCGCCAGCATTAGAGTTCGCACAGGTAATGAAAAACTGTTTTTT. Translated: CASIRVRTGNEKLFF.

CDR3 nucleotides: TGTGCCAGCAGCGTCTATAATGAAAAACTGTTTTTT. This codes for CASSVYNEKLFF. The chain recombines TRBV7-9 with TRBJ1-4; the D is unclear. V lost 5 bases and J 4 bases, leaving 5 bases between the germline ends. This CDR3 comprises 12 residues. Germline V CDR1 and CDR2: SEHNR, FQNEAQ (reference sequence).

The J gene is TRBJ1-2, the V gene TRBV27, with TRBD1 matching 7 bases. J lost 4 bases, V lost 8 bases, and 7 bases had no gene match. The CDR3 is 13 amino acids. CDR1 and CDR2 (germline): MNHEY, SMNVEV (reference sequence). CDR3 loop: CASATTGPYGYTF. The CDR3 region has the DNA TGTGCCAGCGCAACGACAGGGCCCTATGGCTACACCTTC.

This clone was recorded only once. The chain is built from TRBV28 and TRBJ1-2; 8 bases are a match to TRBD1. Germline trimming cut 3 bases from V and 8 bases from J; bases unmatched to any gene: 17. CDR1 and CDR2 from the germline V gene are MDHEN and SYDVKM. The CDR3 is 17 amino acids. The CDR3 bases are TGTGCCAGCAGTTTTATAAATCGAGGGACAGGCGCTTGGGGCTACACCTTC. This sequence encodes CASSFINRGTGAWGYTF.